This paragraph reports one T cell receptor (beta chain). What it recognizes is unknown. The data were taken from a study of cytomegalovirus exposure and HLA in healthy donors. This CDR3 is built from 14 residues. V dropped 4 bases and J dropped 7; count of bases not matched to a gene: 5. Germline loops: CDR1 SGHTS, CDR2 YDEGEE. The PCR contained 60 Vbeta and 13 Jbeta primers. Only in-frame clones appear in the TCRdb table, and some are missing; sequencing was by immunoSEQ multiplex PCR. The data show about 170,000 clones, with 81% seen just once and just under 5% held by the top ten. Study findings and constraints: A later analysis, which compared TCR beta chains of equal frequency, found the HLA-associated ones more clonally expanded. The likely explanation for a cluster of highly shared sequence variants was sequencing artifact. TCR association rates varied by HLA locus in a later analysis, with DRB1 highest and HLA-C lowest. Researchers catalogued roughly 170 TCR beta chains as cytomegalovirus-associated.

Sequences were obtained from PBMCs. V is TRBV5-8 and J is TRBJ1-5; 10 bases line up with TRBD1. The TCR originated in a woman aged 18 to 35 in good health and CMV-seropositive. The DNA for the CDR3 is TGTGCCAGCAGCCTTCGGACAGGGGGGCAGCCCCAGCATTTT. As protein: CASSLRTGGQPQHF.